Described below is a single TCR beta chain sequence and its context. The antigen is unknown. This specimen belongs to a study of blood T cells in healthy people across ages. In germline, CDR1 is MNHNS, CDR2 SASEGT. V lost 10 bases and J 11 bases, leaving 26 bases between the germline ends. The CDR3 has 14 amino acids. Study findings and constraints: Per million T cells, TCR beta diversity dropped about linearly as age rose.

Through a sample-barcoded 5' primer and a J-beta primer mix, a second PCR was run for about 7 to 12 cycles. TCRdb reanalysed the 5' RACE reads using MiXCR and keeps one entry per CDR3 protein. The sample records hundreds of thousands of distinct CDR3 sequences, under 70% being singletons. All donors came from Russia, were Caucasian and healthy, and spanned ages roughly 6 to 95. The sequence was obtained from a man between 60 and 75 years old in good health. The sequencing sample was made of blood. The gene calls are TRBV6-1 and TRBJ2-5; either TRBD1 or TRBD2 may supply D (6 bases each). The CDR3 DNA reads as TGTGCCACCCGTTCGGGGGCCCTAAACAATGAGCAGTACTTC. Translating it yields CATRSGALNNEQYF.